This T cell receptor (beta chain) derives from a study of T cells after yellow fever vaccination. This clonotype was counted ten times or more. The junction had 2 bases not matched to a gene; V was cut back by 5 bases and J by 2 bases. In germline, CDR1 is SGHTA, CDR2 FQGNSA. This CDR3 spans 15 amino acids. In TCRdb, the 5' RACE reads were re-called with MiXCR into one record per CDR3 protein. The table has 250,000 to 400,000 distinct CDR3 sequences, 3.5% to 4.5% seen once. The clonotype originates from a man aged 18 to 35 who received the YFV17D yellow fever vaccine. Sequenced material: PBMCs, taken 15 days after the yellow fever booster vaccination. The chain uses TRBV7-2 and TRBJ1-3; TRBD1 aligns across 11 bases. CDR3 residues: CASSGTGGTGNTIYF. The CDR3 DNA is TGTGCCAGCAGCGGGACAGGGGGTACTGGAAACACCATATATTTT. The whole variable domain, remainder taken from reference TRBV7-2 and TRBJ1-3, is GAGVSQSPSNKVTEKGKDVELRCDPISGHTALYWYRQSLGQGLEFLIYFQGNSAPDKSGLPSDRFSAERTGGSVSTLTIQRTQQEDSAVYLCASSGTGGTGNTIYFGEGSWLTVV.